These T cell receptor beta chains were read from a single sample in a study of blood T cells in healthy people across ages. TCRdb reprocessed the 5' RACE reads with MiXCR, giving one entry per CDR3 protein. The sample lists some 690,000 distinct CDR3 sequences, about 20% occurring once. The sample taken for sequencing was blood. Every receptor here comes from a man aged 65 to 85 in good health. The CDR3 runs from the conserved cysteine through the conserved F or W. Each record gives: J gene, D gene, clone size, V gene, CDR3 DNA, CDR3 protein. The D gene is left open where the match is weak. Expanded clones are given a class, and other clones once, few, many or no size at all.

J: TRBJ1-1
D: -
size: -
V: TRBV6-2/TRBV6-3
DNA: TGTGCCAGCAGCCAGGGGACGACCGAAGGTGAAGCTTTCTTT
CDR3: CASSQGTTEGEAFF

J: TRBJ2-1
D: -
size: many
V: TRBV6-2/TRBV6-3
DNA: TGTGCCAGCAGTTACGTCCCATCGGAGCAGTTCTTC
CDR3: CASSYVPSEQFF

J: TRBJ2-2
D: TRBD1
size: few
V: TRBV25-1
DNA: TGTGCCAGCAGCCCCGGGACAGACACCGGGGAGCTGTTTTTT
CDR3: CASSPGTDTGELFF

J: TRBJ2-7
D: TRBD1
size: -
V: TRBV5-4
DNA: TGTGCCAGCAGCCCAGCCCCGGGACAGGGTTTGGGTGAGCAGTACTTC
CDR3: CASSPAPGQGLGEQYF

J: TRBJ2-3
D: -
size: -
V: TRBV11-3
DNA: TGTGCCAGCAGAAAATCTGGCGGAGAGGACACAGATACGCAGTATTTT
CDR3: CASRKSGGEDTDTQYF

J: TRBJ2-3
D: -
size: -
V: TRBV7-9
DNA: TGTGCCAGCAGCTTAGCTTGGGGAGCGGATACGCAGTATTTT
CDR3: CASSLAWGADTQYF

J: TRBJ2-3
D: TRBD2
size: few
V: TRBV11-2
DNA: TGTGCCAGCAGCCGACTAGCGGGGGTTTACACAGATACGCAGTATTTT
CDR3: CASSRLAGVYTDTQYF

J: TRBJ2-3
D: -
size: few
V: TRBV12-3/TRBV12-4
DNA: TGTGCCAGCAGTTTGAGGACAGGAGGGCCAGATACGCAGTATTTT
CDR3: CASSLRTGGPDTQYF

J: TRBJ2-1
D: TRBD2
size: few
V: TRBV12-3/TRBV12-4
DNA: TGTGCCAGCAGTTTAGGGACTAGCGGGATTGAGCAGTTCTTC
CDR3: CASSLGTSGIEQFF

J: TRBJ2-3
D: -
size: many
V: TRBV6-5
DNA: TGTGCCAGCAGCAGGGAGTATTTT
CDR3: CASSREYF

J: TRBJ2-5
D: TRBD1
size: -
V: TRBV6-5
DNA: TGTGCCAGCAGTTTCCGAAGGACAGGGGACTTAGAGACCCAGTACTTC
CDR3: CASSFRRTGDLETQYF

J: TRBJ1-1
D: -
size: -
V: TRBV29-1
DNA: TGCAGCGTTGAAGGGGCGGGAGAAGCTTTCTTT
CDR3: CSVEGAGEAFF

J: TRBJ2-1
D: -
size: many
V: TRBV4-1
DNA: TGCGCCAGCAGCCGGGGCGGTGTGGTCGGTGAGCAGTTCTTC
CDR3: CASSRGGVVGEQFF

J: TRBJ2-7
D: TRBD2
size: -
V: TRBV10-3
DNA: TGTGCCATCAGTGATCCGGGACTAGCGACTTCCTACGAGCAGTACTTC
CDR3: CAISDPGLATSYEQYF

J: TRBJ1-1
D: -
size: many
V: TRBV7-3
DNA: TGTGCCAGCAGCTTACTTCAGGGCACTGAAGCTTTCTTT
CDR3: CASSLLQGTEAFF

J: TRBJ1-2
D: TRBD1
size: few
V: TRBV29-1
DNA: TGCAGCGTTACTACAGGGGTCGACCCAAATGGCTACACCTTC
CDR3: CSVTTGVDPNGYTF

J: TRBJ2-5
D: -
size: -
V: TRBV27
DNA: TGTGCCAGCAGTTTACAGGGTACCTTAGAGACCCAGTACTTC
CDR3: CASSLQGTLETQYF

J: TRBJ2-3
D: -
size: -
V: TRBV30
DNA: TGTGCCTGGAGAACGGCCTATACGCAGTATTTT
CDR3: CAWRTAYTQYF

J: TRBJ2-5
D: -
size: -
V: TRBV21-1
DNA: TGTGCCAGCAGCCCAAGGGGAGGCTCTTGGCAGTACTTC
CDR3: CASSPRGGSWQYF

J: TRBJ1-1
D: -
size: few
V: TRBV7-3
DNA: TGTGCCAGCAGCTTAAGGGGGGCAAGTACTGAAGCTTTCTTT
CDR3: CASSLRGASTEAFF

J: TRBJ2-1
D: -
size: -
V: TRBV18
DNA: TGTGCCAGCTCACCGGACCCCGGGGTGGAGCAGTTCTTC
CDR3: CASSPDPGVEQFF

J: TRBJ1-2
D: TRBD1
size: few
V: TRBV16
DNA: TGTGCCAGCAGCCAATTTGCAGGGGGAAATGGCTACACCTTC
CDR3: CASSQFAGGNGYTF

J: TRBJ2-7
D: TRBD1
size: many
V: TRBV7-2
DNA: TGTGCCAGCAGCGTTCGGGACAGCTACGAGCAGTACTTC
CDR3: CASSVRDSYEQYF

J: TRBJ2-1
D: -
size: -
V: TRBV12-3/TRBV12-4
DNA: TGTGCCAGCAACCTAGCTGGATTGCAGTTCTTC
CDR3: CASNLAGLQFF

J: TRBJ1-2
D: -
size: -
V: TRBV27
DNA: TGTGCCAGCAGTCCGCTATCGAAGGGCGGAGGCTATGGCTACACCTTC
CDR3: CASSPLSKGGGYGYTF

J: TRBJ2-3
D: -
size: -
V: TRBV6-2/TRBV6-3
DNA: TGTGCCAGCAGAGAGAGGAACAGGAGAACAGATACGCAGTATTTT
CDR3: CASRERNRRTDTQYF

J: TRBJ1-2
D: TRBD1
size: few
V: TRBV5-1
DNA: TGCGCCAGCAGCGCGCTGCCGGGACAGGGAGACTATGGCTACACCTTC
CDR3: CASSALPGQGDYGYTF

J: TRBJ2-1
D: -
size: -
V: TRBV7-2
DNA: TGTGCCAGCAGCTTACGAGGGGGCGGGAGCTTGAATGAGCAGTTCTTC
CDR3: CASSLRGGGSLNEQFF

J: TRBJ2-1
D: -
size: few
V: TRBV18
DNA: TGTGCCAGCTCACCGGGACTCCCCCATTACAATGAGCAGTTCTTC
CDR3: CASSPGLPHYNEQFF

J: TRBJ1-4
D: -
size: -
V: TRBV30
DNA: TGTGCCTGGAAGGGGGTTGGGGGGCCTGAAAAACTGTTTTTT
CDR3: CAWKGVGGPEKLFF

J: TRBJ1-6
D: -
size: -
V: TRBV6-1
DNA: TGTGCCAGCAGTGAAAGGCCAGGGAGAGATAATTCACCCCTCCACTTT
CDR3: CASSERPGRDNSPLHF

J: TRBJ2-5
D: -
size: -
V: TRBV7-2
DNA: TGTGCCAGCAGCTTGGTTAGCTTCCAAGAGACCCAGTACTTC
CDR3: CASSLVSFQETQYF

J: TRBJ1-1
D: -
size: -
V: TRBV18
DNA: TGTGCCAGCTCACCACCGGTGGAGGGTGAAGCTTTCTTT
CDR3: CASSPPVEGEAFF

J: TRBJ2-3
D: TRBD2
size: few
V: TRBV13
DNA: TGTGCCAGCAGCCGACTGACTAGCGACACAGATACGCAGTATTTT
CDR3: CASSRLTSDTDTQYF

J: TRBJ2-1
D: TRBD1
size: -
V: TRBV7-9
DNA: TGTGCCAGCAGCTTCCCAGGGGGCTCAGGGTCCTACAATGAGCAGTTCTTC
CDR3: CASSFPGGSGSYNEQFF

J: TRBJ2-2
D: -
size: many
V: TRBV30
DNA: TGTGCCTGGAGTGTCTCCAGGGCCGGGGAGCTGTTTTTT
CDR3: CAWSVSRAGELFF

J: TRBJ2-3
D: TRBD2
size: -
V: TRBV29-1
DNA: TGCAGCGCCCCGATGACTAGCGGTAGCACAGATACGCAGTATTTT
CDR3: CSAPMTSGSTDTQYF

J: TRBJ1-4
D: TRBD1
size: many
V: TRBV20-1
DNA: TGCAGTGCTTGGTCCAACACCGAGGGGGCAAAACTGTTTTTT
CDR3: CSAWSNTEGAKLFF

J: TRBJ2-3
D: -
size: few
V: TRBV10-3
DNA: TGTGCCATCAGGGGCAGTGTCACAGATACGCAGTATTTT
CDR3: CAIRGSVTDTQYF

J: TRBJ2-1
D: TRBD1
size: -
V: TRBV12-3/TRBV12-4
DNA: TGTGCCAGCAGTTTAGGGGGGACAGGAAACAATGAGCAGTTCTTC
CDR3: CASSLGGTGNNEQFF